This TCR beta chain was profiled in a study of cytomegalovirus exposure and HLA in healthy donors. Looked up from germline, CDR1 is SQVTM and CDR2 is ANQGSEA. This CDR3 comprises 15 residues. Unmatched junction bases numbered 13, after V lost 5 bases and J lost 8 bases. The PCR used 60 Vbeta and 13 Jbeta primers. The data were produced by immunoSEQ multiplex PCR, yet TCRdb's version contains in-frame clones alone and is incomplete. The sample carries about 150,000 clones, about 77% recorded once. This chain uses TRBV29-1 with TRBJ1-4, with 8 bases that match TRBD1. The origin of this receptor is a male donor in good health and CMV-seronegative. Sequenced material: PBMCs. The CDR3 here is CSVPGQGSLGEKLFF. The CDR3, as DNA: TGCAGCGTTCCCGGACAGGGCAGTCTAGGAGAAAAACTGTTTTTT.